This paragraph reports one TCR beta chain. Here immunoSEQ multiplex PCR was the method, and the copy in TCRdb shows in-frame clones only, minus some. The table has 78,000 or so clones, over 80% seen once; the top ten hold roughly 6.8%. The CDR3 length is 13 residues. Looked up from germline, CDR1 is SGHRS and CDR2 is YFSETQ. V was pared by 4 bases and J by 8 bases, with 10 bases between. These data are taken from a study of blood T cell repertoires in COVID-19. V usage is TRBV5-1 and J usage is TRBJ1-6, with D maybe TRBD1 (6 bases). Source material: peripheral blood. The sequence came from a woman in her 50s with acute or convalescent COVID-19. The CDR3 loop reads CASSPNRDSPLHF. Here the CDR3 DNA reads TGCGCCAGCAGCCCAAACAGGGATTCACCCCTCCACTTT.